The source of this T cell receptor beta chain is a study of blood T cell repertoires in COVID-19. On the study more broadly: T cells, B-cell-depleted T cells, or PBMCs supplied cDNA or gDNA.

Recruitment covered 20 to 25 US areas and drew participants whose ages spanned about 18 to 90 years. Membership in each cohort depended on participant-reported clinical history. In the authors' workflow: By means of reference gene primer amplification, nucleated cell counts were estimated. The assay was immunoSEQ multiplex PCR, and TCRdb's table has in-frame clones only and misses some. The V and J calls and the clone size are those of that table, but D and trimming were determined from the DNA. Here the sample spans under 250,000 clones, roughly 85% being singletons. Per germline, CDR1 MRHNA and CDR2 SNTAGT. The CDR3 runs 18 residues. V lost 3 bases and J lost 7; bases outside the gene matches: 20.

Sequencing was done on a sample of PBMCs or T cells enriched from blood (not recorded which). The chain links TRBV6-4 to TRBJ1-2; 7 bases agree with TRBD1. This TCR derives from a woman in her 50s with acute COVID-19. The CDR3 region is CASSERRADRAWSCGYTF. As DNA, the CDR3 is TGTGCCAGCAGTGAACGACGCGCCGACAGGGCCTGGAGCTGTGGCTACACCTTC.